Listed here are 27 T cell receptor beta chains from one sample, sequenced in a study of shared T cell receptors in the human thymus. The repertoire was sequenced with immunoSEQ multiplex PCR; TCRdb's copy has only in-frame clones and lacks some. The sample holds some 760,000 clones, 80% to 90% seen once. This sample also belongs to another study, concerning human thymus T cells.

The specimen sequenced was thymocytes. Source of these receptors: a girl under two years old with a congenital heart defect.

CDR3 in amino acids: CASSPPSSSYNEQFF. In DNA form, the CDR3 reads TGTGCCAGCAGTCCGCCCTCCAGCTCCTACAATGAGCAGTTCTTC. The rearrangement uses TRBV6-5 and TRBJ2-1; D is unclear. V lost 5 bases and J 0 bases, leaving 11 bases between the germline ends. The CDR3 is 15 amino acids. Germline loops: CDR1 MNHEY, CDR2 SVGAGI.

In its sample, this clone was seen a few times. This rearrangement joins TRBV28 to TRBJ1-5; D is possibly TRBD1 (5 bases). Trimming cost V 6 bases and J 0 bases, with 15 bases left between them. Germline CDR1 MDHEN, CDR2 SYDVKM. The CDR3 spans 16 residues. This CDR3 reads CASRTTGVYSNQPQHF. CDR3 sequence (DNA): TGTGCCAGCAGAACCACAGGCGTCTATAGCAATCAGCCCCAGCATTTT. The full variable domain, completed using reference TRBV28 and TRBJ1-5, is DVKVTQSSRYLVKRTGEKVFLECVQDMDHENMFWYRQDPGLGLRLIYFSYDVKMKEKGDIPEGYSVSREKKERFSLILESASTNQTSMYLCASRTTGVYSNQPQHFGDGTRLSIL.

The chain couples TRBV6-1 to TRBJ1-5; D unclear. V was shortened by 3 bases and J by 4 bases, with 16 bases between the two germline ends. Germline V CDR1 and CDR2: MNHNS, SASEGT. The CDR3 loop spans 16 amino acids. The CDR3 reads CASSDSGNHLNQPQHF. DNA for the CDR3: TGTGCCAGCAGTGACAGCGGGAACCATCTGAATCAGCCCCAGCATTTT.

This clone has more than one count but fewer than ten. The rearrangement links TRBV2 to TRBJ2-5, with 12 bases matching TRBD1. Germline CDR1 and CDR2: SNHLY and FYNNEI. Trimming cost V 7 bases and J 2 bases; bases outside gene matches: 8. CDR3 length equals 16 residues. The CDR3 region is CASNGGDRGRQETQYF. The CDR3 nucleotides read TGTGCCAGCAACGGGGGGGACAGGGGGCGACAAGAGACCCAGTACTTC.

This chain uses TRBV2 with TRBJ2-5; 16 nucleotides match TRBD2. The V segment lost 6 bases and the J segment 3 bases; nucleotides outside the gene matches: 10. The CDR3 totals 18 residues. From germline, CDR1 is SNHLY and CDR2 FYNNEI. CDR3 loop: CASRGLAGGDQTKETQYF. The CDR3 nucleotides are TGTGCCAGCAGGGGACTAGCGGGGGGGGACCAAACAAAAGAGACCCAGTACTTC.

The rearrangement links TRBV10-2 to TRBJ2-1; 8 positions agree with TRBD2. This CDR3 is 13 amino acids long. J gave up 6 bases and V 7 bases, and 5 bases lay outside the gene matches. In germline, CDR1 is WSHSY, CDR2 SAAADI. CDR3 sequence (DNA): TGCGCCAGCAACCGGGGGGGGCTCAATGAGCAGTTCTTC. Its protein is CASNRGGLNEQFF.

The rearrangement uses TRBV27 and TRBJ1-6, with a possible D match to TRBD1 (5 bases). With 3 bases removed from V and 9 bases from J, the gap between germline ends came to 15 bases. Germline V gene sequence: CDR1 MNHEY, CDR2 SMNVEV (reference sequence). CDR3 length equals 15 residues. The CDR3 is CASSLRTLGGSPLHF. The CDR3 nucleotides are TGTGCCAGCAGTTTGAGGACTCTCGGGGGTTCACCCCTCCACTTT.

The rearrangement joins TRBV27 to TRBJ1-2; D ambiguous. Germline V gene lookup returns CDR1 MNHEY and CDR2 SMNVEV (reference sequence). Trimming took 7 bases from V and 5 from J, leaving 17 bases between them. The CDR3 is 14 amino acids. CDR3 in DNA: TGTGCCAGCAAGCTTCGTTCGGGGTCATATGGCTACACCTTC. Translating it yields CASKLRSGSYGYTF.

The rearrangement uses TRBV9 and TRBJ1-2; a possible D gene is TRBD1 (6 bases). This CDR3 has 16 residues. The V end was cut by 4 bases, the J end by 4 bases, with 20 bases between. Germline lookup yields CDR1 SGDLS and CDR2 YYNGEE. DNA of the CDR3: TGTGCCAGCAGCCCCCCAGGACAGAGTACCTTCTATGGCTACACCTTC. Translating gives CASSPPGQSTFYGYTF.

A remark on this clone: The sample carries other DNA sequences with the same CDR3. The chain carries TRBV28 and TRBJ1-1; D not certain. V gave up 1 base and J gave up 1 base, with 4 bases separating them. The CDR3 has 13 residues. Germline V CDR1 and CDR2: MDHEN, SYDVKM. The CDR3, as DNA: TGTGCCAGCAGTTTATTGGCGAACACTGAAGCTTTCTTT. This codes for CASSLLANTEAFF.

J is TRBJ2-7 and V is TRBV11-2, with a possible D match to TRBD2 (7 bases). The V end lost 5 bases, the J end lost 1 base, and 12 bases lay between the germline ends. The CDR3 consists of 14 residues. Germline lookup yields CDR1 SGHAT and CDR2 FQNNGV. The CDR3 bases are TGTGCCAGCAGCCGCGGGGGCCCTTCCTACGAGCAGTACTTC. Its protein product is CASSRGGPSYEQYF.

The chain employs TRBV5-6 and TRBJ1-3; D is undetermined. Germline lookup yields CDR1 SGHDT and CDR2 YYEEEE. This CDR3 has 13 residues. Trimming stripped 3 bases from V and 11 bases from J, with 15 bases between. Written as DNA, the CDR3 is TGTGCCAGCAGCTCCTTAGATGGGCAGCCCATATATTTT. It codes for CASSSLDGQPIYF.

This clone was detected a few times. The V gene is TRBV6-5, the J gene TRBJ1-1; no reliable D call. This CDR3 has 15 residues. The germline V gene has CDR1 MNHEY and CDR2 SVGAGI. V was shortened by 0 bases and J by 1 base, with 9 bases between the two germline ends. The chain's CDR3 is CASSYSRSGNTEAFF. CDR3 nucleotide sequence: TGTGCCAGCAGTTACTCGCGCTCAGGGAACACTGAAGCTTTCTTT.

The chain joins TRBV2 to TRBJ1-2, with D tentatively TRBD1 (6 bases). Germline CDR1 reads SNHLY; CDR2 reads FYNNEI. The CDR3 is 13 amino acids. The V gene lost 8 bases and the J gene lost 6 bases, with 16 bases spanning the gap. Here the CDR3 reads CASGGTGGNGYTF. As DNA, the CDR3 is TGTGCCAGCGGGGGGACGGGGGGCAATGGCTACACCTTC. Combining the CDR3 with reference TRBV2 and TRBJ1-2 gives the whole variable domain EPEVTQTPSHQVTQMGQEVILRCVPISNHLYFYWYRQILGQKVEFLVSFYNNEISEKSEIFDDQFSVERPDGSNFTLKIRSTKLEDSAMYFCASGGTGGNGYTFGSGTRLTVV.

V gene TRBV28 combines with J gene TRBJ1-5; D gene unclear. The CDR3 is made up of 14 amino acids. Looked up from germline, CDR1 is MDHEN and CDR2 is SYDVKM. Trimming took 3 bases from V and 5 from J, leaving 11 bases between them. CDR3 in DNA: TGTGCCAGCAGTTTGCCAGGCCCCTATCAGCCCCAGCATTTT. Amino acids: CASSLPGPYQPQHF.

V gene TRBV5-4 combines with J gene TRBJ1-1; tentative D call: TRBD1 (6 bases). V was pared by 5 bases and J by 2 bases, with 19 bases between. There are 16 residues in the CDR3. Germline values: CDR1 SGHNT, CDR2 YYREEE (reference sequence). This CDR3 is CASRRFDRPPNTEAFF. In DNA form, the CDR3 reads TGTGCCAGCAGGCGTTTCGACAGGCCCCCCAACACTGAAGCTTTCTTT.

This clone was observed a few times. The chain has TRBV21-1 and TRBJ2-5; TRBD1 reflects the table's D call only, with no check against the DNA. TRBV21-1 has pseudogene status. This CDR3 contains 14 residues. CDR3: CASSKGRGGETQYF. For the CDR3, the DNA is TGTGCCAGCAGCAAAGGGAGAGGGGGCGAGACCCAGTACTTC.

The CDR3 sequence: CAWTPRNEQFF. The CDR3 region has the DNA TGTGCCTGGACCCCTAGGAATGAGCAGTTCTTC. The chain combines TRBV30 with TRBJ2-1; no clear D. This CDR3 spans 11 amino acids. V dropped 4 bases and J dropped 7 bases, with 8 bases sitting between them. The germline V gene encodes CDR1 GTSNPN and CDR2 SVGIG (reference sequence).

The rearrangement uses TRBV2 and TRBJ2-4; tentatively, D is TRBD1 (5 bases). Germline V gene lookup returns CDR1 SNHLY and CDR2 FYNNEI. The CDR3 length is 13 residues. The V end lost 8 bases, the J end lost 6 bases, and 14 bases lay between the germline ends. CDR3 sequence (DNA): TGTGCCAGCTTAAGGACAAGCTCAAACATTCAGTACTTC. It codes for CASLRTSSNIQYF.

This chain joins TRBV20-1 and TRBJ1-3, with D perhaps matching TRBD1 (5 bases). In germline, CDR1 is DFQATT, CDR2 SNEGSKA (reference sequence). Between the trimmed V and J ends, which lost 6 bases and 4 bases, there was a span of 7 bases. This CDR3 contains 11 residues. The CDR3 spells CSAWGGNTIYF. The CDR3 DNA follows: TGCAGTGCGTGGGGCGGAAACACCATATATTTT.

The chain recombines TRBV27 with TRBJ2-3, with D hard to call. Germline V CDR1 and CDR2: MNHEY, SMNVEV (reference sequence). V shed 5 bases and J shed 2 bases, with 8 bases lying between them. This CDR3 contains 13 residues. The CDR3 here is CASSATVTDTQYF. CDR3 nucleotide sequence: TGTGCCAGCAGTGCAACAGTCACAGATACGCAGTATTTT.

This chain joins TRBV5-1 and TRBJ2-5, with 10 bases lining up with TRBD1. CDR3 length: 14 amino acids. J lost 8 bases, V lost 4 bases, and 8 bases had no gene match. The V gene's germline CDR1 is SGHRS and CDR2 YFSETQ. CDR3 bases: TGCGCCAGCAGCGAGGGGACAGGGGACCGTACCCAGTACTTC. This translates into CASSEGTGDRTQYF.

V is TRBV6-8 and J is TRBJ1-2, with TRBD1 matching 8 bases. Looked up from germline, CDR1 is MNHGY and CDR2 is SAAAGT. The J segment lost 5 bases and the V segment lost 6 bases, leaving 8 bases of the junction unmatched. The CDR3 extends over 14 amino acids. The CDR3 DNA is TGTGCCAGCAGGGACCGGGACAGGCTATATGGCTACACCTTC. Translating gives CASRDRDRLYGYTF.

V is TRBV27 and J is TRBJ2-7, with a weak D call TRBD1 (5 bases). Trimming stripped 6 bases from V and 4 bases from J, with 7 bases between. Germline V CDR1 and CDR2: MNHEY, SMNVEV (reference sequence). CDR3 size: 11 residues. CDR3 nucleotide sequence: TGTGCCAGCAGACGACAGTACGAGCAGTACTTC. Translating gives CASRRQYEQYF.

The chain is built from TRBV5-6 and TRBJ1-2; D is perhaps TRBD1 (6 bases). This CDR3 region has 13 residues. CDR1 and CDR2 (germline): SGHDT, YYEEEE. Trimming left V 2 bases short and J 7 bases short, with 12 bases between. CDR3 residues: CASSFREGGGYTF. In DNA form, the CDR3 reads TGTGCCAGCAGCTTCCGAGAAGGGGGTGGCTACACCTTC.

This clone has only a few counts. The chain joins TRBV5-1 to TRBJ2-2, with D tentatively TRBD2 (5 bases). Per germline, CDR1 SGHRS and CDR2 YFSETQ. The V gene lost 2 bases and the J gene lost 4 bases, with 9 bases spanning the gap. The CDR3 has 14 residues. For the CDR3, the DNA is TGCGCCAGCAGCTTAGCGGCCCTCACCGGGGAGCTGTTTTTT. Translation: CASSLAALTGELFF.

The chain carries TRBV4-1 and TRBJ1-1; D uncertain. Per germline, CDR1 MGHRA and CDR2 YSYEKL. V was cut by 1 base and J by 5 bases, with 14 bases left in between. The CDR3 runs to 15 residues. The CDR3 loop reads CASSQGYLEGTEAFF. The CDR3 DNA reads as TGCGCCAGCAGCCAAGGGTACCTCGAGGGTACTGAAGCTTTCTTT.